The 17 T cell receptor beta chains presented below share a single source sample, sequenced in a study of T cells after yellow fever vaccination. TCRdb re-called the 5' RACE reads with MiXCR, one entry per CDR3 protein. The table has roughly 310,000 distinct CDR3 sequences, about 9.5% seen once. The specimen was PBMCs, collected on the day of the first yellow fever vaccination. These receptors all stem from a man aged 18 to 30 who received the YFV17D yellow fever vaccine.

The CDR3 spells CASSLNSGGPLYEQYF. CDR3 DNA sequence: TGTGCCAGCAGTTTAAATAGCGGGGGCCCCCTTTACGAGCAGTACTTC. The chain recombines TRBV12-3 or TRBV12-4 with TRBJ2-7; the match to TRBD2 covers 9 bases. Trimming removed 2 bases from V and 4 bases from J; junction bases left unmatched: 9. The CDR3 is made up of 16 amino acids.

This clonotype was observed a few times. The gene calls are TRBV6-6 and TRBJ1-5; weak D call: TRBD1 (6 bases). Germline CDR1 is MNHNY and CDR2 is SVGAGI (reference sequence). This CDR3 is 12 amino acids long. V dropped 7 bases and J dropped 6 bases, with 10 bases sitting between them. The CDR3 loop is CASTLTGQPQHF. The CDR3 region has the DNA TGTGCCAGCACCCTGACAGGTCAGCCCCAGCATTTT.

This clonotype was seen a handful of times. The J gene is TRBJ1-5, the V gene TRBV7-9, with TRBD1 identical over 7 bases. Germline V gene lookup returns CDR1 SEHNR and CDR2 FQNEAQ (reference sequence). The CDR3 is 15 residues long. V lost 4 bases to trimming and J lost 5 bases; unmatched junction nucleotides: 8. The CDR3 nucleotides are TGTGCCAGCAGCTCTAGGGGGCTTGAGGATCAGCCCCAGCATTTT. This encodes CASSSRGLEDQPQHF.

This clonotype was counted between two and nine times. The chain employs TRBV7-9 and TRBJ2-4, with 10 bases that match TRBD1. With V trimmed by 8 bases and J by 8 bases, 33 bases remained unmatched. Germline V gene lookup returns CDR1 SEHNR and CDR2 FQNEAQ (reference sequence). The CDR3 loop spans 22 amino acids. CDR3 DNA sequence: TGTGCCAGCGCAAACCGGGACAGGGGCTTCCTACCCGCTTTCCAACAAGGGGACATTCAGTACTTC. Encoded protein: CASANRDRGFLPAFQQGDIQYF.

In this sample, this clonotype turned up a few times. CDR3 in amino acids: CASSPSQFYEQYV. CDR3 nucleotide sequence: TGTGCCAGCTCACCAAGTCAGTTCTACGAGCAGTACGTC. The J gene is TRBJ2-7, the V gene TRBV18; D uncertain. Trimming left V 2 bases short and J 3 bases short, with 8 bases between. The CDR3 runs to 13 residues. Looked up from germline, CDR1 is KGHSH and CDR2 is LQKENI.

This clonotype was seen repeatedly, ten times or more. The chain combines TRBV5-1 with TRBJ2-3, with 10 nucleotides matching TRBD1. Losses at the gene ends were 4 bases for V and 3 bases for J; bases not matched to a gene: 2. Per germline, CDR1 SGHRS and CDR2 YFSETQ. The CDR3 runs 14 residues. Written as DNA, the CDR3 is TGCGCCAGCAGCAGGACAGGGGGTACAGATACGCAGTATTTT. Translation gives CASSRTGGTDTQYF.

The table lists this clonotype with a few counts. The V call is TRBV28, the J call TRBJ2-1; weak D call: TRBD2 (7 bases). Germline CDR1 is MDHEN and CDR2 is SYDVKM. Between the trimmed V and J ends, which lost 5 bases and 9 bases, there was a span of 23 bases. The length of the CDR3 is 16 residues. For the CDR3, the DNA is TGTGCCAGCAGTCCCCCGGTGCCGGGGGGCCGGGGTGAGCAGTTCTTC. Translating it yields CASSPPVPGGRGEQFF.

Many counts were recorded for this clonotype. This chain connects TRBV5-1 to TRBJ1-6; tentatively, D is TRBD1 (6 bases). CDR1 and CDR2 (germline): SGHRS, YFSETQ. The V gene lost 4 bases and the J gene lost 5 bases, with 10 bases spanning the gap. There are 14 residues in the CDR3. CDR3 nucleotide sequence: TGCGCCAGCAGCAATCAGGGGCATAATTCACCCCTCCACTTT. It codes for CASSNQGHNSPLHF. Full variable domain (outside the CDR3, taken from reference TRBV5-1 and TRBJ1-6): KAGVTQTPRYLIKTRGQQVTLSCSPISGHRSVSWYQQTPGQGLQFLFEYFSETQRNKGNFPGRFSGRQFSNSRSEMNVSTLELGDSALYLCASSNQGHNSPLHFGNGTRLTVT.

The chain joins TRBV7-9 to TRBJ1-2; D not resolved. CDR1 and CDR2 (germline): SEHNR, FQNEAQ (reference sequence). The CDR3 extends over 14 amino acids. Trimming cost V 2 bases and J 4 bases, with 11 bases left between them. CDR3 nucleotide sequence: TGTGCCAGCAGCTTAAATGCGGCTACCTATGGCTACACCTTC. Translated: CASSLNAATYGYTF.

The rearrangement uses TRBV4-3 and TRBJ2-3; no reliable D call. V shed 4 bases and J shed 0 bases, with 17 bases lying between them. This CDR3 is built from 17 residues. Per germline, CDR1 LGHNA and CDR2 YSLEER. The CDR3 loop reads CASSPSKGTLSTDTQYF. As DNA, the CDR3 is TGCGCCAGCAGCCCAAGCAAGGGTACTCTTAGCACAGATACGCAGTATTTT.

This clonotype was detected many times. The rearrangement links TRBV7-3 to TRBJ2-3; D is unresolved. Germline loops: CDR1 SGHTA, CDR2 FQGTGA. The CDR3 runs 12 residues. V was trimmed by 4 bases and J by 0 bases, leaving 2 bases between them. CDR3 in DNA: TGTGCCAGCAGCTCTAGCACAGATACGCAGTATTTT. This encodes CASSSSTDTQYF.

This clonotype was picked up a small number of times. The chain has TRBV12-3 or TRBV12-4 and TRBJ1-2, with a weak D call TRBD1 (6 bases). V was shortened by 7 bases and J by 3 bases, with 12 bases between the two germline ends. There are 13 residues in the CDR3. CDR3 sequence reads: CASNPTGHYGYTF. The CDR3 DNA sequence: TGTGCCAGCAACCCCACAGGGCACTATGGCTACACCTTC.

This clonotype was picked up a small number of times. V and J are TRBV24-1 and TRBJ2-1, with no clear D. The V end lost 5 bases, the J end lost 0 bases, and 4 bases lay between the germline ends. Germline-derived CDR1 and CDR2 are KGHDR and SFDVKD. The length of the CDR3 is 13 residues. This CDR3 reads CATSAGSYNEQFF. CDR3 bases: TGTGCCACCAGTGCGGGCTCCTACAATGAGCAGTTCTTC.

This chain joins TRBV7-9 and TRBJ1-2; tentatively, D is TRBD1 (5 bases). V gave up 5 bases and J gave up 6 bases, with 10 bases separating them. Germline CDR1 is SEHNR and CDR2 is FQNEAQ (reference sequence). The length of the CDR3 is 12 residues. The CDR3 region is CASSRRGDGYTF. As DNA, the CDR3 is TGTGCCAGCAGCCGACGAGGGGATGGCTACACCTTC.

This clonotype was seen at least ten times. The rearrangement joins TRBV4-3 to TRBJ2-2; no clear D. V gave up 0 bases and J gave up 4 bases, with 6 bases separating them. Germline V gene lookup returns CDR1 LGHNA and CDR2 YSLEER. This CDR3 is 14 amino acids long. CDR3: CASSQEASTGELFF. In DNA form, the CDR3 reads TGCGCCAGCAGCCAAGAGGCAAGCACCGGGGAGCTGTTTTTT.

This clonotype was picked up many times. J is TRBJ2-1 and V is TRBV10-3; maybe TRBD2 (5 bases). V lost 10 bases and J 9 bases, leaving 19 bases between the germline ends. This CDR3 has 13 amino acids. CDR1 is ENHRY and CDR2 is SYGVKD in the germline V gene. The CDR3 loop is CATGPWERGEQFF. The CDR3 DNA is TGTGCCACCGGGCCATGGGAACGGGGTGAGCAGTTCTTC.

The V gene is TRBV20-1, the J gene TRBJ2-3; D is perhaps TRBD1 or TRBD2 (5 bases each). The CDR3 consists of 15 residues. V was shortened by 1 base and J by 7 bases, with 18 bases between the two germline ends. Germline V lookup: CDR1 DFQATT, CDR2 SNEGSKA (reference sequence). This chain's CDR3 is CSARARDEGRHTQYF. Here the CDR3 DNA reads TGCAGTGCTAGAGCTCGGGACGAAGGAAGACATACGCAGTATTTT.